This passage covers 11 T cell receptor beta chains from one sample sequenced in a study of T cells after yellow fever vaccination. TCRdb used MiXCR to reprocess the 5' RACE reads, holding one entry per CDR3 protein. The sample lists 70,000 or so distinct CDR3 sequences, 5.9% occurring once. The specimen was CD4+ T cells sorted from PBMCs, collected approximately 15 days after the first yellow fever vaccination. These receptor sequences come from a man aged 18 to 35 who received the YFV17D yellow fever vaccine.

The rearrangement uses TRBV18 and TRBJ2-2; 7 nucleotides align to TRBD2. The CDR3 is 17 amino acids. V was clipped by 2 bases and J by 6 bases; unmatched bases: 12. Per the germline V gene, CDR1 is KGHSH and CDR2 is LQKENI. The CDR3, as DNA: TGTGCCAGCTCACCAGCGGGCGGACTAGGAGGCTCCGGGGAGCTGTTTTTT. It encodes CASSPAGGLGGSGELFF. The full variable domain, rest sourced from reference TRBV18 and TRBJ2-2, is NAGVMQNPRHLVRRRGQEARLRCSPMKGHSHVYWYRQLPEEGLKFMVYLQKENIIDESGMPKERFSAEFPKEGPSILRIQQVVRGDSAAYFCASSPAGGLGGSGELFFGEGSRLTVL.

This clonotype was counted a few times. The rearrangement uses TRBV11-2 and TRBJ2-6; D is undetermined. This CDR3 region has 15 residues. The V and J ends lost 3 bases and 1 base respectively, with 7 bases between them. CDR1 is SGHAT, CDR2 FQNNGV, per germline. This chain's CDR3 is CASSFKRSGANVLTF. The DNA of the CDR3 is TGTGCCAGCAGCTTTAAGCGATCTGGGGCCAACGTCCTGACTTTC.

In its sample, this clonotype was seen many times. The chain has TRBV20-1 and TRBJ1-1; no definite D call. Trimming removed 0 bases from V and 2 bases from J, with 10 bases in between. The germline V gene has CDR1 DFQATT and CDR2 SNEGSKA (reference sequence). The CDR3 spans 14 residues. In nucleotides, the CDR3 is TGCAGTGCTAGAGATTTCGCGGTTAACACTGAAGCTTTCTTT. It yields the protein CSARDFAVNTEAFF.

This clonotype has a count of ten or more. The chain has TRBV7-7 and TRBJ2-5; D not certain. This CDR3 contains 14 residues. CDR1 is SSHAT and CDR2 is FNYEAQ in the germline V gene (reference sequence). V lost 5 bases and J lost 10, with 20 bases in between. Here the CDR3 reads CASSLDGLLGNQYF. The CDR3 nucleotides are TGTGCCAGCAGCCTAGACGGGTTATTGGGAAACCAGTACTTC.

The table lists this clonotype with many counts. The chain carries TRBV10-3 and TRBJ1-6; maybe TRBD1 (5 bases). CDR1 ENHRY and CDR2 SYGVKD come from the germline V gene. Trimming took 6 bases from V and 5 from J, leaving 14 bases between them. The CDR3 totals 15 residues. The CDR3, as DNA: TGTGCCATCAGAATGACTGACAGCAATAATTCACCCCTCCACTTT. Protein: CAIRMTDSNNSPLHF.

This clonotype was counted many times. The V call is TRBV6-5, the J call TRBJ2-1, with 7 nucleotides matching TRBD1. The CDR3 runs 14 residues. Per germline, CDR1 MNHEY and CDR2 SVGAGI. V lost 8 bases, J lost 7 bases, and 11 bases stayed unmatched. The CDR3 DNA follows: TGTGCCAGCCATAGAACAGGGGTGGTAAATGAGCAGTTCTTC. Its translation is CASHRTGVVNEQFF.

The table lists this clonotype with many counts. The chain recombines TRBV11-2 with TRBJ1-2; D is perhaps TRBD1 (6 bases). This CDR3 is built from 15 residues. Germline lookup yields CDR1 SGHAT and CDR2 FQNNGV. V was trimmed by 6 bases and J by 4 bases, leaving 18 bases between them. CDR3 nucleotides: TGTGCCAGCAGAGACACATCCGGGACAACCTATGGCTACACCTTC. Protein product: CASRDTSGTTYGYTF.

In this sample, this clonotype turned up many times. The rearrangement links TRBV7-3 to TRBJ2-1; 10 bases agree with TRBD1. CDR1 and CDR2 (germline): SGHTA, FQGTGA. The CDR3 has 14 residues. The junction had 5 bases not matched to a gene; V was cut back by 5 bases and J by 7 bases. The DNA for the CDR3 is TGTGCCAGCAGCCTAGGACAGGGGGGTAATGAGCAGTTCTTC. Translating it yields CASSLGQGGNEQFF.

The chain carries TRBV10-3 and TRBJ2-2; TRBD1 matches 9 bases. The CDR3 covers 14 residues. Looked up from germline, CDR1 is ENHRY and CDR2 is SYGVKD. J gave up 7 bases and V 7 bases, and 7 bases lay outside the gene matches. This CDR3 is CAIKRDREIGELFF. The CDR3 DNA is TGTGCCATCAAGCGGGACAGGGAAATCGGGGAGCTGTTTTTT.

In its sample, this clonotype was seen many times. The rearrangement uses TRBV5-1 and TRBJ2-2; 8 positions agree with TRBD2. The CDR3 is made up of 15 amino acids. CDR1 SGHRS and CDR2 YFSETQ come from the germline V gene. With 0 bases clipped from V and 4 bases from J, the junction kept 2 bases outside the gene matches. The CDR3 here is CASSLALAGTGELFF. CDR3 in DNA: TGCGCCAGCAGCTTGGCCCTAGCGGGCACCGGGGAGCTGTTTTTT.

A word on this clonotype: This clone may be a read error of a much larger clone one base away. V is TRBV7-2 and J is TRBJ1-1; possibly TRBD1 for D (5 bases). Germline CDR1 is SGHTA and CDR2 is FQGNSA. This CDR3 is 15 amino acids long. The germline V and J ends were trimmed by 3 bases and 6 bases, with 17 bases remaining between them. The CDR3 spells CASSFRGMGHAEAFF. As DNA, the CDR3 is TGTGCCAGCAGCTTTCGGGGAATGGGGCATGCTGAAGCTTTCTTT.